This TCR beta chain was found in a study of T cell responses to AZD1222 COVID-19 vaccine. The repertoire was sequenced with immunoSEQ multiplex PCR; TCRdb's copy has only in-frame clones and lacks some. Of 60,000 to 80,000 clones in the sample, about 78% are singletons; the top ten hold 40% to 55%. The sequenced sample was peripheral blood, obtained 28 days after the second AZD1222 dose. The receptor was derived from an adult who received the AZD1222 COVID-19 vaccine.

The CDR3 bases are TGTGCCAGCAGAACCGTGGTGGGGGCGGGGGAGACCCAGTACTTC. Translated: CASRTVVGAGETQYF. The chain uses TRBV28 and TRBJ2-5; D may match TRBD1 or TRBD2 (6 bases each). V lost 6 bases, J lost 5 bases, and 19 bases lay in between. Germline V gene data show CDR1 as MDHEN and CDR2 as SYDVKM. This CDR3 spans 15 amino acids. The variable domain in full, completed from reference TRBV28 and TRBJ2-5, reads DVKVTQSSRYLVKRTGEKVFLECVQDMDHENMFWYRQDPGLGLRLIYFSYDVKMKEKGDIPEGYSVSREKKERFSLILESASTNQTSMYLCASRTVVGAGETQYFGPGTRLLVL.